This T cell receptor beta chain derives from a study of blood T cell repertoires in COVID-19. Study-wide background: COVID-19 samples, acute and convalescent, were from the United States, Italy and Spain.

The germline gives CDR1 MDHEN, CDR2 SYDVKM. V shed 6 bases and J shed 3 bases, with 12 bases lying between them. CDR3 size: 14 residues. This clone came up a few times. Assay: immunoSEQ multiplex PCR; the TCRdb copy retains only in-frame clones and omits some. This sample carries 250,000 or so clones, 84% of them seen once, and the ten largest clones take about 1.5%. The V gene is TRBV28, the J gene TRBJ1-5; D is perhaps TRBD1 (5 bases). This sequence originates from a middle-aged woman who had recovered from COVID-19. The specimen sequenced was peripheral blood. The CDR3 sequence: CASRGGTLNQPQHF. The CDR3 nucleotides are TGTGCCAGCAGGGGGGGGACCCTCAATCAGCCCCAGCATTTT.